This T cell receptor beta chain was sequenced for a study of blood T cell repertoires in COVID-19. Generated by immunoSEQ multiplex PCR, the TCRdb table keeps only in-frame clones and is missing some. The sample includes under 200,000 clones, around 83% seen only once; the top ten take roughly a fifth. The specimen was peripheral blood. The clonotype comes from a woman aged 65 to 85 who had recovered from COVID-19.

The CDR3 DNA follows: TGTGCCAGCAGCTTCCCGACAGGGGGTAAGCTTGGGCATGGCTACACCTTC. Amino acid sequence: CASSFPTGGKLGHGYTF. The chain recombines TRBV7-2 with TRBJ1-2; 9 bases align to TRBD1. CDR3 length equals 17 residues. Trimming removed 3 bases from V and 6 bases from J; junction bases left unmatched: 14. Per the germline V gene, CDR1 is SGHTA and CDR2 is FQGNSA.